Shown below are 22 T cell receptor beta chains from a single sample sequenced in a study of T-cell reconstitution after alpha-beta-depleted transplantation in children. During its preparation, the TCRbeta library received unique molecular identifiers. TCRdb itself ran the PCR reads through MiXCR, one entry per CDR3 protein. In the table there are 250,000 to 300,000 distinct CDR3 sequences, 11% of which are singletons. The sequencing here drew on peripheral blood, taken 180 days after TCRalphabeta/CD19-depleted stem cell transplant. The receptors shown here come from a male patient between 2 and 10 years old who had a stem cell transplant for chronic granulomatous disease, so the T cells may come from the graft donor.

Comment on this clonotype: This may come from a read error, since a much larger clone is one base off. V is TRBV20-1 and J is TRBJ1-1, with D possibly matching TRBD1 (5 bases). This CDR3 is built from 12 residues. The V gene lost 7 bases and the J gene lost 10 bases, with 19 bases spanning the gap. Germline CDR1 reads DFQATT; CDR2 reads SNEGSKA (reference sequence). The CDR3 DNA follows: TGCAGTGTTCAGGGCCGCATGAGATCAGCTTTCTTT. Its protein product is CSVQGRMRSAFF.

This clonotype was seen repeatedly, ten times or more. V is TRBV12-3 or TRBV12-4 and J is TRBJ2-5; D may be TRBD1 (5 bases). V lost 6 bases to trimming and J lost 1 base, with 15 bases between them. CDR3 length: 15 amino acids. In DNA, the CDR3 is TGTGCCAGCAGCCGCGTCGGACACTCCCAAGAGACCCAGTACTTC. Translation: CASSRVGHSQETQYF.

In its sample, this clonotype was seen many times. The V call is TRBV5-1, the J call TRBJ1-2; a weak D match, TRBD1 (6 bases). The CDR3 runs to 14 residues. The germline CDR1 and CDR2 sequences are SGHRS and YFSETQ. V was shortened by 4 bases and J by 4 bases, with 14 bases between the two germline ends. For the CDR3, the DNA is TGCGCCAGCAGCCGTGAACAGGGCATCTATGGCTACACCTTC. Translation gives CASSREQGIYGYTF.

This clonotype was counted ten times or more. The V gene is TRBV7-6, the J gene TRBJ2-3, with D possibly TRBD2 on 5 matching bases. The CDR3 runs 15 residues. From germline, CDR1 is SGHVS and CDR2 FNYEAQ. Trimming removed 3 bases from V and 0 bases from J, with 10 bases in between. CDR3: CASSFRERSTDTQYF. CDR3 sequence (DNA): TGTGCCAGCAGCTTCCGGGAACGTAGCACAGATACGCAGTATTTT.

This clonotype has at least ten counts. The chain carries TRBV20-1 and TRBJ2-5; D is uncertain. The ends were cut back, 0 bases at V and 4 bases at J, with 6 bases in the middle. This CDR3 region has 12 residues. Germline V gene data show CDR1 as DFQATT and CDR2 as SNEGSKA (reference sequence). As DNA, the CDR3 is TGCAGTGCTAGAGATTTTTCAGAGACCCAGTACTTC. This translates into CSARDFSETQYF.

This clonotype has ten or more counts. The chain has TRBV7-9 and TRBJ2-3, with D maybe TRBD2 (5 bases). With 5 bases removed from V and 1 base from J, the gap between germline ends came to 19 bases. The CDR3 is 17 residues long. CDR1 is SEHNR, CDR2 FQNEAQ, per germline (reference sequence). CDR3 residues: CASSPTWGARRTDTQYF. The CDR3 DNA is TGTGCCAGCAGCCCCACGTGGGGAGCAAGACGCACAGATACGCAGTATTTT.

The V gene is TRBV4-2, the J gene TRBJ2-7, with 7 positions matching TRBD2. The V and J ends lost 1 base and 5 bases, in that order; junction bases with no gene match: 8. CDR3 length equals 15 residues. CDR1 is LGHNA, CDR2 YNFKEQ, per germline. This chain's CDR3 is CASSQGGLERDEQYF. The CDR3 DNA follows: TGTGCCAGCAGCCAAGGAGGACTAGAGAGGGACGAGCAGTACTTC.

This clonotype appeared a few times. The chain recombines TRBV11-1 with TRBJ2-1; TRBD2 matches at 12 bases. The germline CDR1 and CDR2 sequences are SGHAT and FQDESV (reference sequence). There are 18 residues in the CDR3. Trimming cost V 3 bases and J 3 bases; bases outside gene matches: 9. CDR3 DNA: TGTGCCAGCAGCTTCCTGACTAGCGGGAGAACAATCTACAATGAGCAGTTCTTC. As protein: CASSFLTSGRTIYNEQFF.

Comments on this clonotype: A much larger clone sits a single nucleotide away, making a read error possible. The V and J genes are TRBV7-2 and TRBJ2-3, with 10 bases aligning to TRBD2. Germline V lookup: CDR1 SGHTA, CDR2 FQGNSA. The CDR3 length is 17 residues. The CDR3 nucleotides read TGTGCCAGCAGCTTAGCGGGGGCTAGCGGGGGAACAGATACGCAGTTTTTT. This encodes CASSLAGASGGTDTQFF.

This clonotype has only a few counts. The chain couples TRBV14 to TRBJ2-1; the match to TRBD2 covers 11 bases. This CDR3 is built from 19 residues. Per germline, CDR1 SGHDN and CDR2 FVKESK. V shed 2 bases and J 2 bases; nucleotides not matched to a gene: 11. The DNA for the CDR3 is TGTGCCAGCAGCCAACTAGCGGGAGGCCCTCTTGAGGCCTACAATGAGCAGTTCTTC. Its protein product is CASSQLAGGPLEAYNEQFF.

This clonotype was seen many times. CDR3 in DNA: TGTGCCAGCAGCTTTTGGACGGCTGTCTACGAGCAGTACTTC. It translates to CASSFWTAVYEQYF. V gene TRBV7-2 combines with J gene TRBJ2-7; D is unclear. The CDR3 spans 14 residues. Germline V CDR1 and CDR2: SGHTA, FQGNSA. Trimming removed 3 bases from V and 3 bases from J, with 12 bases in between. The full variable domain, its missing parts supplied by reference TRBV7-2 and TRBJ2-7, is GAGVSQSPSNKVTEKGKDVELRCDPISGHTALYWYRQSLGQGLEFLIYFQGNSAPDKSGLPSDRFSAERTGGSVSTLTIQRTQQEDSAVYLCASSFWTAVYEQYFGPGTRLTVT.

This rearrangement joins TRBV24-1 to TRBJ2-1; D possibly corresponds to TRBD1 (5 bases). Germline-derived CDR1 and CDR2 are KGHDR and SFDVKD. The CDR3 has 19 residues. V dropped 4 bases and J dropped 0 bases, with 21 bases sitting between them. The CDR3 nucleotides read TGTGCCACCAGTGACCCCGCCGACAGTAGATCAGGCTCCTACAATGAGCAGTTCTTC. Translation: CATSDPADSRSGSYNEQFF.

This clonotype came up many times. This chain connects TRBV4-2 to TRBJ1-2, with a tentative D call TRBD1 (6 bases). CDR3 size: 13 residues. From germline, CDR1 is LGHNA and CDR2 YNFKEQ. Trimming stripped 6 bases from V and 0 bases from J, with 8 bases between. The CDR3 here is CASRTGSNYGYTF. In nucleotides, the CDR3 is TGTGCCAGCAGGACAGGTTCTAACTATGGCTACACCTTC.

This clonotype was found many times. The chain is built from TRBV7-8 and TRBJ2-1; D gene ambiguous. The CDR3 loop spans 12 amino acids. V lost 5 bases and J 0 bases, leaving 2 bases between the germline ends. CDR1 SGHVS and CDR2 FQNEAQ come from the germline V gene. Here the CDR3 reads CASSNSYNEQFF. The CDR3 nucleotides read TGTGCCAGCAGCAACTCCTACAATGAGCAGTTCTTC.

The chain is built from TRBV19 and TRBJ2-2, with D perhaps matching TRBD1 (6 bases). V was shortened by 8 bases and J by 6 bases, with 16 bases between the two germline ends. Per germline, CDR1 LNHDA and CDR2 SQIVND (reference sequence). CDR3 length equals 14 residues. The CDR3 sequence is CASRRLEGAGELFF. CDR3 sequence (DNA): TGTGCCAGTCGGCGTCTAGAGGGGGCCGGGGAGCTGTTTTTT.

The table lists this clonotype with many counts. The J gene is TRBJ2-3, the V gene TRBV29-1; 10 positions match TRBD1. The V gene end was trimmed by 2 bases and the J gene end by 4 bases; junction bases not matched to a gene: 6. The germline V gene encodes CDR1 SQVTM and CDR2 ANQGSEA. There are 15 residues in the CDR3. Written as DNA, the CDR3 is TGCAGCGTTGAAAAGACAGGGGGCGTTTCAGATACGCAGTATTTT. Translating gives CSVEKTGGVSDTQYF.

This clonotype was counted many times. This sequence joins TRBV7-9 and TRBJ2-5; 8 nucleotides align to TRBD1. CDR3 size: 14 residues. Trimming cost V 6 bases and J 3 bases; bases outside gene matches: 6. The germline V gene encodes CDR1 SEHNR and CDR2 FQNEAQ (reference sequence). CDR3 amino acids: CASRRTGSEETQYF. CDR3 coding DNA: TGTGCCAGCAGAAGGACAGGGTCGGAAGAGACCCAGTACTTC.

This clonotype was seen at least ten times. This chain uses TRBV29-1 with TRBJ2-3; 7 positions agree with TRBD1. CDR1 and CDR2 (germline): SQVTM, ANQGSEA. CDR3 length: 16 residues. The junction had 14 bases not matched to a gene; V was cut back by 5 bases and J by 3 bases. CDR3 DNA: TGCAGCGTTACCAAATCACAGGGGTTACGAACAGATACGCAGTATTTT. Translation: CSVTKSQGLRTDTQYF.

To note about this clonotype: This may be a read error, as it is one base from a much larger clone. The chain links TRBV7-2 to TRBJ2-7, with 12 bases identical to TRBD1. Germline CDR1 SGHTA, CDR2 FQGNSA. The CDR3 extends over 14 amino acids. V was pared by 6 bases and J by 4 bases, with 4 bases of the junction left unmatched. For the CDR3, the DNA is TGTGCCAGCAGGCGGGACAGGGGGCAATACGAGCAGTACTTC. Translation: CASRRDRGQYEQYF.

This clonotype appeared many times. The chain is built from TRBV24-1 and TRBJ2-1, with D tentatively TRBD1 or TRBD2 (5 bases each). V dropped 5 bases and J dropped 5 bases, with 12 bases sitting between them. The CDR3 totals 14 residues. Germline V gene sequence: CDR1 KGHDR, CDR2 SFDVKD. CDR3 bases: TGTGCCACCAGTGTCCCGGGACGGAACAATGAGCAGTTCTTC. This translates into CATSVPGRNNEQFF.

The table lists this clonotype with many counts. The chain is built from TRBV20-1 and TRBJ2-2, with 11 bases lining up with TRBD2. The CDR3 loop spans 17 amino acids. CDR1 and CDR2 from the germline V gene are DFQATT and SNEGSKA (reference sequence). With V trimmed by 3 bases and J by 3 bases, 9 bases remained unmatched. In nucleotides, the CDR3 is TGCAGTGCTAGGGTTATAGCGGGAGGGCCAGACACCGGGGAGCTGTTTTTT. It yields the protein CSARVIAGGPDTGELFF.

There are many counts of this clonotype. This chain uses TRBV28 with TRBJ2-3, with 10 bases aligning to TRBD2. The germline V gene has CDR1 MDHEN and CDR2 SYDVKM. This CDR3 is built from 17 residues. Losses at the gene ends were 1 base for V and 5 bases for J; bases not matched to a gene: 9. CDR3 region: CASSLSPAGGPQDTQYF. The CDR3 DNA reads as TGTGCCAGCAGTTTATCCCCAGCGGGAGGGCCGCAAGATACGCAGTATTTT.